Below, one TCR beta chain is given with its context. Its specificity is unknown. These data belong to a study of cytomegalovirus exposure and HLA in healthy donors. V was clipped by 0 bases and J by 0 bases, with 9 bases between them. The CDR3 has 15 residues. Germline V gene sequence: CDR1 SGHTS, CDR2 YDEGEE. Points from the study as a whole: Among TCR beta chains, those listed as cytomegalovirus-associated numbered around 160.

The PCR ran on 60 Vbeta and 13 Jbeta primers. Only in-frame clones appear in the TCRdb table, and some are missing; sequencing was by immunoSEQ multiplex PCR. The table records 110,000 to 150,000 clones, 80% to 85% of them present only once. The chain carries TRBV5-8 and TRBJ1-1; D unresolved. The sequencing sample was made of PBMCs. This receptor was identified in a female donor in good health and CMV-seronegative. The CDR3 DNA sequence: TGTGCCAGCAGCTTGGAGCTGGTCTTGAACACTGAAGCTTTCTTT. Amino acids: CASSLELVLNTEAFF. The full variable domain, its missing parts supplied by reference TRBV5-8 and TRBJ1-1, is EAGVTQSPTHLIKTRGQQATLRCSPISGHTSVYWYQQALGLGLQFLLWYDEGEERNRGNFPPRFSGRQFPNYSSELNVNALELEDSALYLCASSLELVLNTEAFFGQGTRLTVV.